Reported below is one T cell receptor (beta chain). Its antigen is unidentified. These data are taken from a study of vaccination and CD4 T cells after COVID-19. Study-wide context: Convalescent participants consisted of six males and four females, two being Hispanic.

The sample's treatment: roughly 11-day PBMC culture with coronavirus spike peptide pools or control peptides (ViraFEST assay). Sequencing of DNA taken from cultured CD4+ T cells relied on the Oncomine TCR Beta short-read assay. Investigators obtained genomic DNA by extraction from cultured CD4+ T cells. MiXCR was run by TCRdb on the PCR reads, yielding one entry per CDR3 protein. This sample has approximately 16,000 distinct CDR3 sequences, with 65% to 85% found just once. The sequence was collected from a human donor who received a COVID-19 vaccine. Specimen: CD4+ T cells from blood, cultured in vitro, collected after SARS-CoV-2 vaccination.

The CDR3 region is CASSESSVGETQYF. CDR3 in DNA: TGTGCCAGCAGTGAATCCAGCGTAGGCGAGACCCAGTACTTC. The chain has TRBV2 and TRBJ2-5; D gene unclear. The CDR3 is made up of 14 amino acids. CDR1 and CDR2 (germline): SNHLY, FYNNEI. Between the trimmed V and J ends, which lost 2 bases and 5 bases, there was a span of 12 bases.